This T cell receptor beta chain came from a study of cytomegalovirus exposure and HLA in healthy donors. Both 60 Vbeta primers and 13 Jbeta primers went into the PCR. Sequencing was performed with immunoSEQ multiplex PCR; in TCRdb, only in-frame clones are kept and a portion is missing. Here the sample spans 140,000 or so clones, 75% to 85% being singletons. The CDR3 spans 13 residues. This sequence was found in a man aged 40-49 years in good health and CMV-seronegative. The sample taken for sequencing was PBMCs. This chain links TRBV21-1 with TRBJ2-7; the listed D gene, TRBD1, was not tested against the DNA. TRBV21-1 is listed as a pseudogene. CDR3 DNA sequence: TGTGCCAGCCACGGACAGAGGTTCTACGAGCAGTACTTC. Encoded protein: CASHGQRFYEQYF.